This entry features one TCR beta chain sequence. Its specificity is not known. The data originate from a study of CD4 T cells in relation to SARS-CoV-2 and coronaviruses. The data were produced by immunoSEQ multiplex PCR, yet TCRdb's version contains in-frame clones alone and is incomplete. The sample yields 25,000 to 35,000 clones, about three quarters seen once. CDR1 is SQVTM, CDR2 ANQGSEA, per germline. Trimming cost V 3 bases and J 9 bases; bases outside gene matches: 5. The CDR3 loop spans 13 amino acids. This clonotype was obtained from an adult with COVID-19. The chain links TRBV29-1 to TRBJ2-1, with 10 bases fitting TRBD2. Sequenced sample: memory CD4+ T cells from PBMCs, cultured in vitro. CDR3 amino acids: CSVDPAGGVEQFF. Here the CDR3 DNA reads TGCAGCGTTGATCCAGCGGGAGGGGTTGAGCAGTTCTTC.